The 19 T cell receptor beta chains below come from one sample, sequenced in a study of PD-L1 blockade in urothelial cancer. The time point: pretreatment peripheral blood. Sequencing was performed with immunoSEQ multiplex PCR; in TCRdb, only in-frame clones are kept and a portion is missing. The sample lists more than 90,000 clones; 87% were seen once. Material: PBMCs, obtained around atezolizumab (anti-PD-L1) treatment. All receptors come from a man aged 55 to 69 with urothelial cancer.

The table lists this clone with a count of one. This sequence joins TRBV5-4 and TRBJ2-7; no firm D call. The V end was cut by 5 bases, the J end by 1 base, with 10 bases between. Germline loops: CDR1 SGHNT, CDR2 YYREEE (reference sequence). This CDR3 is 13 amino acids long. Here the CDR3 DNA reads TGTGCCAGCAGGCCCGGTCTTTCCTACGAGCAGTACTTC. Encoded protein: CASRPGLSYEQYF. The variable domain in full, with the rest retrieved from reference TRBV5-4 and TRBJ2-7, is ETGVTQSPTHLIKTRGQQVTLRCSSQSGHNTVSWYQQALGQGPQFIFQYYREEENGRGNFPPRFSGLQFPNYSSELNVNALELDDSALYLCASRPGLSYEQYFGPGTRLTVT.

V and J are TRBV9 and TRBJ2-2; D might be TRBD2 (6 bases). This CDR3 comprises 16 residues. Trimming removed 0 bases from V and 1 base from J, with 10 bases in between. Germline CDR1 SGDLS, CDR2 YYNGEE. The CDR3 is CASSVAGSGNTGELFF. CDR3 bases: TGTGCCAGCAGCGTAGCCGGTAGCGGGAACACCGGGGAGCTGTTTTTT.

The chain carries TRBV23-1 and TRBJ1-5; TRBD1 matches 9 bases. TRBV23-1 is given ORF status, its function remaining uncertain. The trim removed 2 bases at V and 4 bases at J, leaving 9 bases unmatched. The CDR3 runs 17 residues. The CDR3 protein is CASSQPRGDRENQPQHF. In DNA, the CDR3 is TGCGCCAGCAGTCAACCGAGGGGGGACAGGGAGAATCAGCCCCAGCATTTT.

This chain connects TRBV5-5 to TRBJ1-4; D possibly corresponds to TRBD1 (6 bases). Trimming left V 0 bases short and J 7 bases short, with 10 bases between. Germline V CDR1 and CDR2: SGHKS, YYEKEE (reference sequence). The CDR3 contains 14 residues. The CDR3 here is CASSLGGLGEKLFF. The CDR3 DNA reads TGTGCCAGCAGCTTGGGGGGGCTTGGTGAAAAACTGTTTTTT.

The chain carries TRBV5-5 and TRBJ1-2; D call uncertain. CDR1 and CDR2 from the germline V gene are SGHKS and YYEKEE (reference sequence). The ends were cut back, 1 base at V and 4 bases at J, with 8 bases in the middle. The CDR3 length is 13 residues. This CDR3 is CASSLNAGYGYTF. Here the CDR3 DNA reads TGTGCCAGCAGCTTGAATGCAGGCTATGGCTACACCTTC.

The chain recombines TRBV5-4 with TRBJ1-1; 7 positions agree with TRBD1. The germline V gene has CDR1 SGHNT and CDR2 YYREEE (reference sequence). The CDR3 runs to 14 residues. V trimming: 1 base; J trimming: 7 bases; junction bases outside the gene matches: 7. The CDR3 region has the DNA TGTGCCAGCAGCTTGCGACAGGGAAGGGATGAAGCTTTCTTT. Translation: CASSLRQGRDEAFF.

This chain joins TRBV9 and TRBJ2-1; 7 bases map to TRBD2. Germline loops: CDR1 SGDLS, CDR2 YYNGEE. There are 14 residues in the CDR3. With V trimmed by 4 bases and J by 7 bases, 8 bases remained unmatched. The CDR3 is CASSPSSGFNEQFF. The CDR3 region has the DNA TGTGCCAGCAGCCCTTCTAGCGGCTTTAATGAGCAGTTCTTC.

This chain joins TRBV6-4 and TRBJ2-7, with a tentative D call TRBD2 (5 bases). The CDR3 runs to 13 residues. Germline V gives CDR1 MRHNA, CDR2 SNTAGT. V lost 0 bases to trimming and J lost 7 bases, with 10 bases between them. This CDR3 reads CASSDSLAVEQYF. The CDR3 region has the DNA TGTGCCAGCAGTGACTCCCTAGCTGTTGAGCAGTACTTC.

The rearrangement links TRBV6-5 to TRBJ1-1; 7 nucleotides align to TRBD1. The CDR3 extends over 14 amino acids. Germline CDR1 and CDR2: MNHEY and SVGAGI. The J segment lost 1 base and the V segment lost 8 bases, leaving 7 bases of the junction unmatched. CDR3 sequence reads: CASGPRTGNTEAFF. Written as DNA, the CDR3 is TGTGCCAGCGGCCCGCGGACAGGGAACACTGAAGCTTTCTTT.

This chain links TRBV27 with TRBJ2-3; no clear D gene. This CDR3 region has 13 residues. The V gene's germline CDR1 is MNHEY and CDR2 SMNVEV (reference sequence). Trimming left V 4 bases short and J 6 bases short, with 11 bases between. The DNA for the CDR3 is TGTGCCAGCAGTTCATACCCCGCGGATACGCAGTATTTT. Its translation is CASSSYPADTQYF.

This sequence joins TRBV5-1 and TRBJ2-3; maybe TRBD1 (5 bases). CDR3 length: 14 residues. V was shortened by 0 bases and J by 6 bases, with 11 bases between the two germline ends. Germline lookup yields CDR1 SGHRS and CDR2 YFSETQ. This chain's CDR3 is CASSLAQVRDTQYF. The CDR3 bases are TGCGCCAGCAGCTTGGCACAGGTACGGGATACGCAGTATTTT.

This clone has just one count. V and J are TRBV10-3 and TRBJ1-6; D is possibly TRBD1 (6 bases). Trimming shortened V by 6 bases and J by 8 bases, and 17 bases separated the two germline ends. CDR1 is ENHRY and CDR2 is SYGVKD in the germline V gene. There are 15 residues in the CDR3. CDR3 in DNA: TGTGCCATCAGCCCCTTTGAGGGGGAAGATTCACCCCTCCACTTT. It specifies CAISPFEGEDSPLHF.

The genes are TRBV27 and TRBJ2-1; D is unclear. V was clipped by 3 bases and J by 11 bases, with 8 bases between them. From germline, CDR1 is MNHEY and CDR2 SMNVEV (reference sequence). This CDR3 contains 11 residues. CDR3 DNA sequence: TGTGCCAGCAGTTTCTCTACCCAGCAGTTCTTC. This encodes CASSFSTQQFF.

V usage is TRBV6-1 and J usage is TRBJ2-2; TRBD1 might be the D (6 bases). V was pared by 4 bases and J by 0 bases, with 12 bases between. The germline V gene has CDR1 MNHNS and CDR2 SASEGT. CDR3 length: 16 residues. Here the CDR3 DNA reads TGTGCCAGCAGTGCTCAGGGACAAGCGAACACCGGGGAGCTGTTTTTT. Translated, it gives CASSAQGQANTGELFF.

CDR3 DNA: TGTGCCAGCAGCTCACAGGTGACCAAGGATACGCAGTATTTT. Protein sequence: CASSSQVTKDTQYF. The chain uses TRBV13 and TRBJ2-3, with D tentatively TRBD1 (5 bases). Germline CDR1 PRHDT, CDR2 FYEKMQ (reference sequence). V was clipped by 4 bases and J by 6 bases, with 14 bases between them. The CDR3 extends over 14 amino acids.

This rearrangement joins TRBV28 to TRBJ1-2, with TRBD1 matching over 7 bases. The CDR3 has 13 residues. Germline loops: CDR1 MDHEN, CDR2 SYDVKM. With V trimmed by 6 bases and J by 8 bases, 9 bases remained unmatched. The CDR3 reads CASRYDRAKGYTF. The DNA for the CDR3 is TGTGCCAGCAGGTACGACAGGGCTAAGGGCTACACCTTC.

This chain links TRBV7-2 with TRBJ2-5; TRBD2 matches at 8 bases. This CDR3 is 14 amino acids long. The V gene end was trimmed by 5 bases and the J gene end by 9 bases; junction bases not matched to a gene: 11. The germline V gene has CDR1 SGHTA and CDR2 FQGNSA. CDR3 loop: CASSKLADPEAQYF. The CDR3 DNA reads TGTGCCAGCAGCAAACTAGCGGACCCCGAGGCCCAGTACTTC.

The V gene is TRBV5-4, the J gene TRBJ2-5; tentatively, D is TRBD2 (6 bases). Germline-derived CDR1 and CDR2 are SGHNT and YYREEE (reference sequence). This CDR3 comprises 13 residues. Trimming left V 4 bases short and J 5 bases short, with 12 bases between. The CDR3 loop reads CASSERAMETQYF. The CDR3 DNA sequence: TGTGCCAGCAGCGAGCGGGCGATGGAGACCCAGTACTTC.

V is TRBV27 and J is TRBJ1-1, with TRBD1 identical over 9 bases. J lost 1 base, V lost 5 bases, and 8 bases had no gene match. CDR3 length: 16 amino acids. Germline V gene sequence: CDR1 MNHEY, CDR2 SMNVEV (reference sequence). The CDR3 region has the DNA TGTGCCAGCAGTCTTTCCGGGACAGGGACGAACACTGAAGCTTTCTTT. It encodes CASSLSGTGTNTEAFF.